This TCR beta chain was sequenced in a study of blood T cell repertoires in COVID-19. Sequencing used immunoSEQ multiplex PCR; TCRdb keeps in-frame clones, though not all of them. The data contain a few hundred thousand clones, roughly 87% of them singletons. The clonotype comes from a woman in her twenties or thirties who had recovered from COVID-19. Sequencing input: PBMCs or T cells enriched from blood (not recorded which).

The CDR3 DNA reads as TGTGCCAGCAGTGAAACAGTCTCCCTAGCGGGAGGCTCAGATACGCAGTATTTT. This sequence encodes CASSETVSLAGGSDTQYF. V and J are TRBV2 and TRBJ2-3; 11 nucleotides line up with TRBD2. Germline CDR1 reads SNHLY; CDR2 reads FYNNEI. After removal of 2 bases from V and 4 bases from J, the junction contained 11 bases not matched to a gene. The CDR3 contains 18 residues. Supplemented by reference TRBV2 and TRBJ2-3, the full variable domain reads EPEVTQTPSHQVTQMGQEVILRCVPISNHLYFYWYRQILGQKVEFLVSFYNNEISEKSEIFDDQFSVERPDGSNFTLKIRSTKLEDSAMYFCASSETVSLAGGSDTQYFGPGTRLTVL.